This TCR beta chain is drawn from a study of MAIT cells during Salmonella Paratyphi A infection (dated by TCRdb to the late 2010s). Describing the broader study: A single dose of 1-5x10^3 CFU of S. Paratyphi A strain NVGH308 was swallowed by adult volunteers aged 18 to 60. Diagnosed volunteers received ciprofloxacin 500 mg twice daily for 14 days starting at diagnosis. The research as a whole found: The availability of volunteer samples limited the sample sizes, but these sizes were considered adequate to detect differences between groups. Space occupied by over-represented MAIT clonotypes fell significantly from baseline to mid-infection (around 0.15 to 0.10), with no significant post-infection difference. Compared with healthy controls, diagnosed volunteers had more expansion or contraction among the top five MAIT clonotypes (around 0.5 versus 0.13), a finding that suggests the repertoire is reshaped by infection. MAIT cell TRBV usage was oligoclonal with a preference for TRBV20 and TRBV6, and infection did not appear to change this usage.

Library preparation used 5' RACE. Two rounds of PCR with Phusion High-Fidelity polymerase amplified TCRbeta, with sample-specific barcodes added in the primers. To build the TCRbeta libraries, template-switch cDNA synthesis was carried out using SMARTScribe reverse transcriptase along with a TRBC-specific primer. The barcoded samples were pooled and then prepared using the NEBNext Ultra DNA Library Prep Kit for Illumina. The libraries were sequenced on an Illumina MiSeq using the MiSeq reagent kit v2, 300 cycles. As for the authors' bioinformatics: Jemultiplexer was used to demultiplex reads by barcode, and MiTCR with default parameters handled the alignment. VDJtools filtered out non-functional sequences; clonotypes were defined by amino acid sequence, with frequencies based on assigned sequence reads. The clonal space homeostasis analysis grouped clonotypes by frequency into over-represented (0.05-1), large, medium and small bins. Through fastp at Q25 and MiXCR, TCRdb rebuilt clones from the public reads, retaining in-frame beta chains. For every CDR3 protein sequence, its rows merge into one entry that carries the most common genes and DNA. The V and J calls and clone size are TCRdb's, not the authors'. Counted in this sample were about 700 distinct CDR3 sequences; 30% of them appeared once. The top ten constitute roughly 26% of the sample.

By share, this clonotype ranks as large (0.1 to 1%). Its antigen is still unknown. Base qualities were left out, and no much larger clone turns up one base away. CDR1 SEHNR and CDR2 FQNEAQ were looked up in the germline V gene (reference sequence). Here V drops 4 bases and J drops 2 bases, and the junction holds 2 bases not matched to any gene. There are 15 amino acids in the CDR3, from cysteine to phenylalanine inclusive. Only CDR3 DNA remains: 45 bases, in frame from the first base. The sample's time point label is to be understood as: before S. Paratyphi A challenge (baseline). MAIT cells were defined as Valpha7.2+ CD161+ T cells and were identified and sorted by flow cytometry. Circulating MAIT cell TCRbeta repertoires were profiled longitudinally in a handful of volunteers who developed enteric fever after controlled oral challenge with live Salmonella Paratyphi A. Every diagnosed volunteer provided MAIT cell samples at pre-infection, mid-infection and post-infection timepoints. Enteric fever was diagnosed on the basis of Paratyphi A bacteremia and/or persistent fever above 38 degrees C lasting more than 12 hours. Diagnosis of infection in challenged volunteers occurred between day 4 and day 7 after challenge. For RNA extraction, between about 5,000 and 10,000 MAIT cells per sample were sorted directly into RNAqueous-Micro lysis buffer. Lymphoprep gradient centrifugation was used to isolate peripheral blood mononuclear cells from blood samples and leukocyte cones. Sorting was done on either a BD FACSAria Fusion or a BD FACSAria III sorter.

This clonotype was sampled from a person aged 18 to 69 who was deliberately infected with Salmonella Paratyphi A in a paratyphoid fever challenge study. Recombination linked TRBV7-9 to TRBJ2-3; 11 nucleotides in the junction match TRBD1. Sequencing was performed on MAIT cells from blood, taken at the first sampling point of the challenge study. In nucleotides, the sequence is TGTGCCAGCAGCTCGGACAGGGGGCACACAGATACGCAGTATTTT. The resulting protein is CASSSDRGHTDTQYF.